The clone carrying this TCR beta chain was counted many times. Its cognate antigen is unknown. The data were obtained in a study of CD8 T cells in ankylosing spondylitis. The study, taken as a whole, reports: CD8+ cells made up the disease-linked clones, which were relatively rare in peripheral blood.

TCRdb reprocessed the 5' RACE reads with MiXCR, giving one entry per CDR3 protein. In the table there are 200,000 to 250,000 distinct CDR3 sequences, roughly 25% of which are singletons. Trimming left V 1 base short and J 5 bases short, with 9 bases between. CDR1 is SGHAT, CDR2 FQNNGV, per germline. This CDR3 contains 14 residues. The chain recombines TRBV11-2 with TRBJ2-1; D is uncertain. Input material: blood, either unsorted or a sorted T cell fraction (not recorded which). The receptor's source is a male donor with ankylosing spondylitis or in good health (not recorded which). The CDR3 protein is CASSLASGNNEQFF. The CDR3 bases are TGTGCCAGCAGCTTAGCATCTGGAAACAATGAGCAGTTCTTC.